This TCR beta chain is drawn from a study of T cell responses to AZD1222 COVID-19 vaccine. For this clone: Its antigen remains unidentified.

The ends were cut back, 6 bases at V and 5 bases at J, with 11 bases in the middle. The germline V gene has CDR1 LNHDA and CDR2 SQIVND (reference sequence). This CDR3 comprises 13 residues. Study results and caveats: The donors showed a predominance of white British ancestry and of females, with possible underestimation of clonal diversity. Dominant CD4 TCR responses targeted spike regions 160-218 and 743-854. The peak T cell response came first, and repertoires were sampled only after it. Per reports, nearly half of all spike-specific TCRs target regions that are unmutated in variants.

Clones were read by immunoSEQ multiplex PCR, and TCRdb kept only the in-frame ones, dropping some. The sample lists roughly 200,000 clones, more than 80% occurring once. The J gene is TRBJ1-5, the V gene TRBV19; D is ambiguous. The sample consisted of peripheral blood, taken 28 days after the second dose of the MenACWY control vaccine. This TCR derives from an adult who received the MenACWY meningococcal vaccine as a control. In DNA, the CDR3 is TGTGCCAGTAGGGACGCCCCAGATCAGCCCCAGCATTTT. Translated: CASRDAPDQPQHF.